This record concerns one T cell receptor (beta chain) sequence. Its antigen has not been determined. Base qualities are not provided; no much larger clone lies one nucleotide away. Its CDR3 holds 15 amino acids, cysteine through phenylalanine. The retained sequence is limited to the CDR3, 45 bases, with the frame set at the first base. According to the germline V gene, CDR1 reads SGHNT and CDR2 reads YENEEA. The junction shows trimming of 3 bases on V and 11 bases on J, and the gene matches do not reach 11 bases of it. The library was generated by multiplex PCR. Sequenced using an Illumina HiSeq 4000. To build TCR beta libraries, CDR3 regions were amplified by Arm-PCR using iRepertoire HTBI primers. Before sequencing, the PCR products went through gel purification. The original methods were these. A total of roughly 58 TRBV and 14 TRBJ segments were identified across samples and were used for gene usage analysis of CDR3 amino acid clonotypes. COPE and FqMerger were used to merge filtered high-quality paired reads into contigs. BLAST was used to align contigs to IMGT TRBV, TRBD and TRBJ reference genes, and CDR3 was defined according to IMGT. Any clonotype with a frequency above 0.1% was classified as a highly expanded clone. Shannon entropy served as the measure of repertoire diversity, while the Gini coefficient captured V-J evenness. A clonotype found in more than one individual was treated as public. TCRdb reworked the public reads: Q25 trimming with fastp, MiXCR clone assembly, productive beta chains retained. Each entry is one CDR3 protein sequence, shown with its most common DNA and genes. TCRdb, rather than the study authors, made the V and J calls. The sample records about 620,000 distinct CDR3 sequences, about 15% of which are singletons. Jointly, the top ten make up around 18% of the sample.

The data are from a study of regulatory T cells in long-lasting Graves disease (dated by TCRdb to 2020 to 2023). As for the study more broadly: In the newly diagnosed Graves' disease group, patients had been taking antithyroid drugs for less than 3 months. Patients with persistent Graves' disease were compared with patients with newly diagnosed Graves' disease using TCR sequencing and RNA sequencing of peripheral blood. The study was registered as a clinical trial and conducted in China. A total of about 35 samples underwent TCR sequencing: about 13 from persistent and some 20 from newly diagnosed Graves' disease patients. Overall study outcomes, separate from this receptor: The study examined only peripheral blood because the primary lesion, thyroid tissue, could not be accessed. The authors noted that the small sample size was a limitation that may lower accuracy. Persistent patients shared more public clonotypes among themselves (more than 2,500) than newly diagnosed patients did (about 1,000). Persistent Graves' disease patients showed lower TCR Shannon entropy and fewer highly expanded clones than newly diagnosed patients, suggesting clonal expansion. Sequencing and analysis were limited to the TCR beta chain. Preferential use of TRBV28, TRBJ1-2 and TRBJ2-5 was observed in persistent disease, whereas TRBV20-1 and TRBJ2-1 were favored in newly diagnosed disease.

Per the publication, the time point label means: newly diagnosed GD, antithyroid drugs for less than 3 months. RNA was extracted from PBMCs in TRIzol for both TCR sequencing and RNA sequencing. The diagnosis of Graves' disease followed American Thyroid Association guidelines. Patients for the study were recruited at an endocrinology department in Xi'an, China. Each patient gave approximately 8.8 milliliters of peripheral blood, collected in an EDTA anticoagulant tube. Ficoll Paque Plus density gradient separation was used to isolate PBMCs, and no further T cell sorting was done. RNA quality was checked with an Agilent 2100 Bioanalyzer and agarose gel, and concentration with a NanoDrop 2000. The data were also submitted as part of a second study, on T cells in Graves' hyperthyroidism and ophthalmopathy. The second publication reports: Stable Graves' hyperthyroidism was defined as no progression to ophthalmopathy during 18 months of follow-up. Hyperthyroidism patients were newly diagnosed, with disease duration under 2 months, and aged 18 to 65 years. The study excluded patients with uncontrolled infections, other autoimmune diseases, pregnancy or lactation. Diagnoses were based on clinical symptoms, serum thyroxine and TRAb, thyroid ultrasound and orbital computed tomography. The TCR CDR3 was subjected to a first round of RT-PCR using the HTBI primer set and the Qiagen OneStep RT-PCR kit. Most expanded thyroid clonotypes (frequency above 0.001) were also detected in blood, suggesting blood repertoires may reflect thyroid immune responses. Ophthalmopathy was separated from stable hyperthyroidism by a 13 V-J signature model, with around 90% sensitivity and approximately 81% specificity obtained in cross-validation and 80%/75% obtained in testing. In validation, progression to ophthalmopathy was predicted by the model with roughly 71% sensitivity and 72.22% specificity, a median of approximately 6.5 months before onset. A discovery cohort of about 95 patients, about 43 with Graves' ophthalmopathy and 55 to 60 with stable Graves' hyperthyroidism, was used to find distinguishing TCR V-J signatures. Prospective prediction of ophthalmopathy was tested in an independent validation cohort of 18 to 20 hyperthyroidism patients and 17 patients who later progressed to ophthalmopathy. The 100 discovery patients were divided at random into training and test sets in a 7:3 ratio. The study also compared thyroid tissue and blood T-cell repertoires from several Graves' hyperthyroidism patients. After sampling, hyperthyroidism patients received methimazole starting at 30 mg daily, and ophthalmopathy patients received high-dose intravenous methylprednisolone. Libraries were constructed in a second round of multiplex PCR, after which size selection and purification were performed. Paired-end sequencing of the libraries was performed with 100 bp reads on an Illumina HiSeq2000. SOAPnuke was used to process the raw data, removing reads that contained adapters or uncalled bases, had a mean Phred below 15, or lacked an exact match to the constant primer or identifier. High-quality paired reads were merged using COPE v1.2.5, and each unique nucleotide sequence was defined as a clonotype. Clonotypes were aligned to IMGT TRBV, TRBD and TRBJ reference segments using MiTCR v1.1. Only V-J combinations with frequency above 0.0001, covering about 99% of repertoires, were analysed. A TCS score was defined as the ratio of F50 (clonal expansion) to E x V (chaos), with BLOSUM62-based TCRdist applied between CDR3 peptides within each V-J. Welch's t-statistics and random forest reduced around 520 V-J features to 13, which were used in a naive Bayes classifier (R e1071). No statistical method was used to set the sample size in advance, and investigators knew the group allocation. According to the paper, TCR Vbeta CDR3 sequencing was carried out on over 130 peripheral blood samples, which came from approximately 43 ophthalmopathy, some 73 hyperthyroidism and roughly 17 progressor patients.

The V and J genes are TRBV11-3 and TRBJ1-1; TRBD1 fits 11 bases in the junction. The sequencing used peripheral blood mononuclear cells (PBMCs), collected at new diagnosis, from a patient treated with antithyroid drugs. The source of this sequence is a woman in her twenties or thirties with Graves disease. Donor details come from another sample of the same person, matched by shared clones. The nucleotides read TGTGCCAGCAGCTTGGGGGGACAGGGGGACCGTTCGGCTTTCTTT. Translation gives CASSLGGQGDRSAFF. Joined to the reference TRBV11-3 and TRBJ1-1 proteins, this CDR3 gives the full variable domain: EAGVVQSPRYKIIEKKQPVAFWCNPISGHNTLYWYLQNLGQGPELLIRYENEEAVDDSQLPKDRFSAERLKGVDSTLKIQPAELGDSAVYLCASSLGGQGDRSAFFGQGTRLTVV.